This T cell receptor beta chain was recovered during a study of response to subunit inactivated influenza vaccine. This clonotype was counted only a few times. V was pared by 0 bases and J by 7 bases, with 2 bases of the junction left unmatched. Germline CDR1 GTSNPN, CDR2 SVGIG (reference sequence). The CDR3 totals 12 residues. MiXCR, applied by TCRdb to the RT-PCR reads, yields one record per CDR3 protein. Of 450,000 to 550,000 distinct CDR3 sequences in the sample, 25% were seen once. This material consisted of CD4+ T cells sorted from PBMCs, taken 5 to 6 days after vaccination. The origin of this receptor is a man aged 45-65 years who received an inactivated influenza vaccine. This chain connects TRBV30 to TRBJ1-2, with TRBD1 identical over 7 bases. The CDR3 here is CAWSVHRGGYTF. DNA of the CDR3: TGTGCCTGGAGTGTACACAGGGGTGGCTACACCTTC.